Shown below are 16 T cell receptor beta chains from a single sample sequenced in a study of blood T cell repertoires in COVID-19. Method: immunoSEQ multiplex PCR; TCRdb's copy keeps in-frame clones and lacks some. The sample has tens of thousands of clones, roughly three quarters seen once. The specimen sequenced was peripheral blood. These receptors were collected from a man between 65 and 85 years old with COVID-19, enrolled during active disease.

The chain links TRBV18 to TRBJ1-1, with 7 bases matching TRBD1. The V gene's germline CDR1 is KGHSH and CDR2 LQKENI. Trimming took 4 bases from V and 4 from J; bases not matched to a gene: 3. The CDR3 loop spans 13 amino acids. CDR3 in amino acids: CASSRQGGTEAFF. CDR3 bases: TGTGCCAGCTCACGGCAGGGGGGCACTGAAGCTTTCTTT.

This clone was counted a few times. The rearrangement links TRBV19 to TRBJ1-2, with D perhaps TRBD1 (5 bases). CDR1 LNHDA and CDR2 SQIVND come from the germline V gene (reference sequence). V lost 7 bases and J lost 0, with 12 bases in between. The CDR3 sequence is 14 residues long. CDR3 residues: CASTRWGANYGYTF. The CDR3 DNA reads as TGTGCCAGTACTCGATGGGGGGCTAACTATGGCTACACCTTC.

The chain is built from TRBV7-9 and TRBJ2-1, with TRBD2 matching 16 bases. V shed 4 bases and J 4 bases; nucleotides not matched to a gene: 7. The CDR3 length is 18 residues. Germline CDR1 and CDR2: SEHNR and FQNEAQ (reference sequence). CDR3 residues: CASSWGLAGGPEYNEQFF. The CDR3 DNA sequence: TGTGCCAGCAGCTGGGGACTAGCGGGAGGGCCGGAGTACAATGAGCAGTTCTTC. The variable domain in full, with the rest retrieved from reference TRBV7-9 and TRBJ2-1, is DTGVSQNPRHKITKRGQNVTFRCDPISEHNRLYWYRQTLGQGPEFLTYFQNEAQLEKSRLLSDRFSAERPKGSFSTLEIQRTEQGDSAMYLCASSWGLAGGPEYNEQFFGPGTRLTVL.

This chain joins TRBV19 and TRBJ2-3; 8 positions agree with TRBD2. Looked up from germline, CDR1 is LNHDA and CDR2 is SQIVND (reference sequence). This CDR3 has 15 amino acids. The junction had 8 bases not matched to a gene; V was cut back by 5 bases and J by 4 bases. This CDR3 is CASSSSGTSPDTQYF. The CDR3 nucleotides are TGTGCCAGTAGTTCGTCCGGGACTAGTCCAGATACGCAGTATTTT.

The chain is built from TRBV29-1 and TRBJ2-5, with D tentatively TRBD1 (6 bases). V was trimmed by 7 bases and J by 3 bases, leaving 12 bases between them. The CDR3 consists of 12 residues. From germline, CDR1 is SQVTM and CDR2 ANQGSEA. CDR3 region: CSAQGLEETQYF. As DNA, the CDR3 is TGCAGCGCTCAGGGGTTGGAAGAGACCCAGTACTTC. Together with reference TRBV29-1 and TRBJ2-5, the CDR3 gives the full variable domain: SAVISQKPSRDICQRGTSLTIQCQVDSQVTMMFWYRQQPGQSLTLIATANQGSEATYESGFVIDKFPISRPNLTFSTLTVSNMSPEDSSIYLCSAQGLEETQYFGPGTRLLVL.

The chain carries TRBV18 and TRBJ2-7; 14 bases map to TRBD2. In germline, CDR1 is KGHSH, CDR2 LQKENI. V lost 3 bases, J lost 2 bases, and 3 bases stayed unmatched. The CDR3 covers 16 residues. CDR3 bases: TGTGCCAGCTCACCCGGGACTAGCGGGAGACCCTACGAGCAGTACTTC. It codes for CASSPGTSGRPYEQYF.

This sequence joins TRBV2 and TRBJ1-4; D ambiguous. This CDR3 has 15 amino acids. V lost 8 bases and J lost 10, with 23 bases in between. Per germline, CDR1 SNHLY and CDR2 FYNNEI. CDR3 in amino acids: CASGMLGGRLGKLFF. The CDR3 nucleotides read TGTGCCAGCGGAATGTTGGGAGGTCGTTTGGGAAAACTGTTTTTT.

This clone was seen only once. This CDR3 reads CASSRFGLNTGELFF. In nucleotides, the CDR3 is TGTGCCAGCAGCCGATTTGGACTAAACACCGGGGAGCTGTTTTTT. This chain joins TRBV5-6 and TRBJ2-2; tentatively, D is TRBD2 (6 bases). The CDR3 has 15 residues. Germline V CDR1 and CDR2: SGHDT, YYEEEE. Trimming took 4 bases from V and 2 from J, leaving 12 bases between them.

The V gene is TRBV5-1, the J gene TRBJ2-7; TRBD1 matches at 8 bases. Germline V lookup: CDR1 SGHRS, CDR2 YFSETQ. The CDR3 spans 13 residues. The ends lost 4 bases at V and 3 bases at J; junction bases unmatched: 3. The CDR3 nucleotides read TGCGCCAGCAGCCCGGACAGGGTCTACGAGCAGTACTTC. Protein: CASSPDRVYEQYF.

The chain has TRBV7-2 and TRBJ1-5; D is unresolved. This CDR3 spans 14 amino acids. Germline V gene lookup returns CDR1 SGHTA and CDR2 FQGNSA. With 3 bases removed from V and 0 bases from J, the gap between germline ends came to 6 bases. The CDR3 DNA reads as TGTGCCAGCAGCTTCTCGGGTAGCAATCAGCCCCAGCATTTT. It translates to CASSFSGSNQPQHF. Looking up the rest from reference TRBV7-2 and TRBJ1-5 gives the full variable domain: GAGVSQSPSNKVTEKGKDVELRCDPISGHTALYWYRQSLGQGLEFLIYFQGNSAPDKSGLPSDRFSAERTGGSVSTLTIQRTQQEDSAVYLCASSFSGSNQPQHFGDGTRLSIL.

This clone was detected once. The chain has TRBV27 and TRBJ2-1, with no clear D. From germline, CDR1 is MNHEY and CDR2 SMNVEV (reference sequence). The length of the CDR3 is 13 residues. Trimming removed 4 bases at V and 0 bases at J, with 4 bases between. CDR3 loop: CASSSGSYNEQFF. CDR3 in DNA: TGTGCCAGCAGTTCCGGCTCCTACAATGAGCAGTTCTTC.

The chain has TRBV9 and TRBJ1-6, with 9 bases lining up with TRBD1. The CDR3 runs 12 residues. With 7 bases clipped from V and 9 bases from J, the junction kept 2 bases outside the gene matches. Germline CDR1 SGDLS, CDR2 YYNGEE. The CDR3 coding sequence is TGTGCCAGCGGGGACAGGGCTTCACCCCTCCACTTT. This codes for CASGDRASPLHF.

J is TRBJ2-7 and V is TRBV5-6; D gene uncertain. Trimming took off 1 base at V and 3 bases at J, with 14 bases between the two ends. The germline CDR1 and CDR2 sequences are SGHDT and YYEEEE. The CDR3 covers 15 residues. CDR3 residues: CASSLISTANYEQYF. The CDR3, as DNA: TGTGCCAGCAGCTTGATCTCGACTGCGAACTACGAGCAGTACTTC.

The chain employs TRBV14 and TRBJ1-1; no reliable D call. The CDR3 is 14 residues long. Deletions cut 3 bases from V and 4 bases from J, with 12 bases between. Germline lookup yields CDR1 SGHDN and CDR2 FVKESK. This chain's CDR3 is CASSHPRSSTEAFF. The DNA of the CDR3 is TGTGCCAGCAGCCACCCGAGAAGTAGCACTGAAGCTTTCTTT.

The chain has TRBV20-1 and TRBJ1-1, with D perhaps TRBD1 (5 bases). The germline V gene has CDR1 DFQATT and CDR2 SNEGSKA (reference sequence). The CDR3 is 10 amino acids. Here the CDR3 reads CALGETEAFF. For the CDR3, the DNA is TGCGCATTAGGGGAAACTGAAGCTTTCTTT.

This clone showed up just a few times. The chain combines TRBV7-8 with TRBJ1-5; TRBD1 matches at 7 bases. Germline V gene lookup returns CDR1 SGHVS and CDR2 FQNEAQ. This CDR3 has 13 residues. Trimming at V came to 5 bases and at J to 7 bases, leaving 5 bases not matched to a gene. CDR3 amino acids: CASSRRGEQPQHF. Here the CDR3 DNA reads TGTGCCAGCAGCCGCAGGGGGGAACAGCCCCAGCATTTT.